This T cell receptor beta chain appears in the sequencing data of a study of T-cell reconstitution after alpha-beta-depleted transplantation in children. Whole-study findings and limits: By one year post-transplant, T-cell counts and diversity largely arose from T cells that were newly produced. Reported findings indicate that, about two months after transplant, alpha-beta T cells came from several hundred expanded clones, which were derived from non-depleted graft cells. In some patients, recipient T cells and intrathymic progenitors surviving conditioning explained high day-60 diversity.

On this clonotype: Antigen unknown.

This CDR3 region has 19 residues. V shed 1 base and J 3 bases; nucleotides not matched to a gene: 17. In germline, CDR1 is SGHVS, CDR2 FQNEAQ. Using unique molecular identifiers, the investigators prepared the TCRbeta library. TCRdb processed the PCR reads anew with MiXCR; each CDR3 protein has one entry. The sample includes around 700,000 distinct CDR3 sequences, roughly 14% of them seen just once. The chain uses TRBV7-8 and TRBJ2-7; TRBD1 matches 8 bases. The specimen was PBMCs, collected before TCRalphabeta/CD19-depleted stem cell transplant. The TCR was taken from a girl aged 2 to 10 with congenital amegakaryocytic thrombocytopenia, due to receive a stem cell transplant. As DNA, the CDR3 is TGTGCCAGCAGCTTAGTGGGCAGGGGGCGTCTCTTTCCCATCTACGAGCAGTACTTC. Protein product: CASSLVGRGRLFPIYEQYF.